This T cell receptor (beta chain) was captured by sequencing in a study of blood T cell repertoires in COVID-19. As for the study in general: COVID-19 samples collected from the United States, Italy and Spain covered acute and convalescent phases.

Measured with immunoSEQ multiplex PCR; TCRdb has only the in-frame clones, and not every one. This table has some 310,000 clones, around nine tenths appearing once. Trimming removed 5 bases from V and 0 bases from J, with 13 bases in between. Germline CDR1 SGHVS, CDR2 FQNEAQ. CDR3 size: 15 residues. This clonotype originated in a man aged 50-59 years with active or convalescent COVID-19. The sequencing input was peripheral blood. The chain links TRBV7-8 to TRBJ1-1, with D tentatively TRBD1 (6 bases). The CDR3 DNA follows: TGTGCCAGCAGCCCGTTACAGGGACTGAACACTGAAGCTTTCTTT. This codes for CASSPLQGLNTEAFF. The full variable domain, its missing parts supplied by reference TRBV7-8 and TRBJ1-1, is GAGVSQSPRYKVAKRGQDVALRCDPISGHVSLFWYQQALGQGPEFLTYFQNEAQLDKSGLPSDRFFAERPEGSVSTLKIQRTQQEDSAVYLCASSPLQGLNTEAFFGQGTRLTVV.